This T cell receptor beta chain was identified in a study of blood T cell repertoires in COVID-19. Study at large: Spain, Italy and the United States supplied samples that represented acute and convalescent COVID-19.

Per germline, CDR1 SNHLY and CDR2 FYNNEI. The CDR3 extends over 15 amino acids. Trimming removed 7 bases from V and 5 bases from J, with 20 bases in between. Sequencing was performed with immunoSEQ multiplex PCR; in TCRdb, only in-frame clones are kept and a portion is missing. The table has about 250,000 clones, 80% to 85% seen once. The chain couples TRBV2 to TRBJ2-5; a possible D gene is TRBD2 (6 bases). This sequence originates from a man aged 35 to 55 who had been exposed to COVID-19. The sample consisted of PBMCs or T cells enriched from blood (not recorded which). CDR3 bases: TGTGCCAGCACGGTACGGGGGACCTTTAGGGAGACCCAGTACTTC. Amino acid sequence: CASTVRGTFRETQYF.